One T cell receptor beta chain is described in this entry. Its antigen is currently not known. Base qualities are not at hand, and no much larger clone is one base apart. The healthy control group was made up of a few dozen blood donors, and the Finnish Red Cross blood service supplied their buffy coats. All TCR-sequenced material derived from peripheral blood: patient blood samples and healthy donor buffy coats. Peripheral blood mononuclear cells were isolated by Ficoll-Hypaque gradient centrifugation. CD4+ cells were magnetically purified from the buffy coats of healthy controls. Genomic DNA was extracted with the Gentra Puregene Cell and Tissue kit and quantified on a Qubit 2.0 fluorometer. TCRbeta rearrangements were sequenced from genomic DNA using the immunoSEQ assay at survey resolution. For the original study's pipeline: A lowest detectable productive clonotype frequency of 2.59 x 10-5 was observed in the TCR sequencing data. Only productive TCRbeta rearrangements, defined as complete and in-frame sequences, were included in the analyses. Simpson clonality, calculated in the immunoSEQ Analyzer version 3.0, was used as the measure of sample clonality. Clones were grouped by frequency into very rare, small, medium, large (1-20%) or hyperexpanded (>20%) categories. Generation probabilities were estimated with OLGA 1.2.3, V-gene circos plots were made with VDJtools, specificities were searched in VDJdb, and CDR3 motifs were identified with GLIPH. TCRdb's version of the immuneACCESS table is confined to in-frame rearrangements and falls short of the full clone set. An unresolved V gene accounts for under half of the shortfall where checked; the remainder is of unknown origin. Clone size and the V and J calls come from that table; the DNA yielded D and trimming. The sample records roughly 48,000 clones, 60% to 75% of which are singletons. 1.5% of the sample is taken by the ten largest.

These data come from a study of STAT5B mutations in CD4+ large granular lymphocyte leukemia (dated by TCRdb to between 2021 and 2022). About the full investigation: Among the healthy controls, the CDR3 'QG' motif was associated with a particular HLA allele. TCRbeta repertoires of CD4+ T-cell large granular lymphocyte leukemia patients were compared with those of healthy blood donors. The purity of purified fractions was confirmed by flow cytometry on FACSCanto II or FACSVerse to exceed 95% among lymphocytes.

The germline ends are 14 bases apart after V is trimmed by 5 bases and J by 13 bases. The CDR3 starts with the cysteine, ends with the phenylalanine, and has 12 residues. The retained sequence is limited to the CDR3, 36 bases, with the frame set at the first base. The germline V gene (reference sequence) specifies LNHDA as CDR1 and SQIVND as CDR2. What the work shows at the level of the full study, not this receptor alone: Each patient's main leukemic clonotypes were private, but around 27% of these clonotypes showed up at low frequency in the non-leukemic repertoires of other patients. TRBV06-family usage was enriched among the top patient clones (8/27) compared with healthy controls (2/35). Compared with healthy CD4+ repertoires, CD4-sorted patient repertoires appeared more clonal, and this difference remained even after the putative leukemic clones were removed. The data were not HLA-matched, and the higher clonality in CD4+ T-LGLL than in CD8+ T-LGLL could be due to the relatively small sample size.

The chain is made from TRBV19 and TRBJ1-4; no D segment can be confidently identified. The sequence was collected from a human donor in good health. Sequencing used CD4+ T cells from blood buffy coats. The CDR3 has the sequence CASSFPQSRLFF. The bases read TGTGCCAGTAGTTTTCCACAGAGCAGACTGTTTTTT.